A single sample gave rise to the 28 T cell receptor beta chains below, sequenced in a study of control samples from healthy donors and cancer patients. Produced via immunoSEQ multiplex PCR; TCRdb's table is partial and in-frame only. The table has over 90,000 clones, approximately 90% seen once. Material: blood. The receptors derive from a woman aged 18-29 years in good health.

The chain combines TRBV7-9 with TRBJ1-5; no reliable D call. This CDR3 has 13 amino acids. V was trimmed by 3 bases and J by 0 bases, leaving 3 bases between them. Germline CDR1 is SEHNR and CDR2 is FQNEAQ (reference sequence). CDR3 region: CASSFNSNQPQHF. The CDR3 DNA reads TGTGCCAGCAGCTTTAATAGCAATCAGCCCCAGCATTTT.

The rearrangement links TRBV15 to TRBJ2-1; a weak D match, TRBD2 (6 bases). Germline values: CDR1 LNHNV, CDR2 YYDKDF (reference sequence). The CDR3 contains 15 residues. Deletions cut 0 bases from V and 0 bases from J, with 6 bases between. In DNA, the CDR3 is TGTGCCACCAGCAGAGAAGCGGGCTCCTACAATGAGCAGTTCTTC. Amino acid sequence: CATSREAGSYNEQFF.

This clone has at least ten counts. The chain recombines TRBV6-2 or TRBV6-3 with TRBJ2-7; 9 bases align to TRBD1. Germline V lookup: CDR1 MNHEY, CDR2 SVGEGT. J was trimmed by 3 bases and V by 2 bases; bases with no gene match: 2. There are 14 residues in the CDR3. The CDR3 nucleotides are TGTGCCAGCAGTTACGAGACAGGGGGCTACGAGCAGTACTTC. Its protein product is CASSYETGGYEQYF.

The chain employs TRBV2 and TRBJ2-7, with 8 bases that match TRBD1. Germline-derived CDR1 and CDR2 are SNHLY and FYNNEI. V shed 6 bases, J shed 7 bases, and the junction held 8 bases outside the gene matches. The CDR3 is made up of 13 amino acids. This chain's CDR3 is CASSRTGGREQYF. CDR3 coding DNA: TGTGCCAGCAGCCGAACAGGGGGAAGGGAGCAGTACTTC.

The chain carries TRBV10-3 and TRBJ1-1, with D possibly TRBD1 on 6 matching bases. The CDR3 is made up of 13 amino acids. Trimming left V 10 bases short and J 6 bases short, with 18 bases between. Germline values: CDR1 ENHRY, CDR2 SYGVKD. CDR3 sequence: CATQYKGGPEAFF. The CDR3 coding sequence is TGTGCCACCCAGTATAAAGGGGGGCCTGAAGCTTTCTTT.

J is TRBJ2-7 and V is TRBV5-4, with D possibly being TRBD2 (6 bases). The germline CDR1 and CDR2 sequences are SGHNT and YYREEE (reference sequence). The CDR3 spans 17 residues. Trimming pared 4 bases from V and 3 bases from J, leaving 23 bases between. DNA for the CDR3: TGTGCCAGCAGCCCCCGTGGGGGAGGCCTCACAAACTACGAGCAGTACTTC. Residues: CASSPRGGGLTNYEQYF.

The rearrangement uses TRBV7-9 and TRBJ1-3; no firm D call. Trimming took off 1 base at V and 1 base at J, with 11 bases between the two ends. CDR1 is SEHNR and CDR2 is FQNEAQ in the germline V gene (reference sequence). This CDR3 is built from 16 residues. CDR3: CASSLGLGSSGNTIYF. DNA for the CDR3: TGTGCCAGCAGCTTAGGGCTCGGGAGTTCTGGAAACACCATATATTTT.

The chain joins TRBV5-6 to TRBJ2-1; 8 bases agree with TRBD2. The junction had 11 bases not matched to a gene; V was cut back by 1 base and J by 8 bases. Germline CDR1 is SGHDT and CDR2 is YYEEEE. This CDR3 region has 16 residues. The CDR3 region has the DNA TGTGCCAGCAGCTTGCCCCTCAGCGGGAGACTCGATGAGCAGTTCTTC. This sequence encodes CASSLPLSGRLDEQFF.

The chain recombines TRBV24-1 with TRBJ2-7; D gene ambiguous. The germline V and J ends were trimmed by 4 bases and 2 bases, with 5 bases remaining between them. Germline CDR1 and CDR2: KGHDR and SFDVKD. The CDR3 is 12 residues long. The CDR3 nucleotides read TGTGCCACCAGTGACCACACCTACGAGCAGTACTTC. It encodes CATSDHTYEQYF.

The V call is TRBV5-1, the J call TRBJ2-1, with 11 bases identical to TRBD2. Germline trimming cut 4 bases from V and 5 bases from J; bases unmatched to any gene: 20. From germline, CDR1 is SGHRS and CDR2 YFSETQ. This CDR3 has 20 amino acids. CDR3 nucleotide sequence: TGCGCCAGCAGCCCTACCCTCGGTAGCGGGAGGGCCTTTATGGACAATGAGCAGTTCTTC. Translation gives CASSPTLGSGRAFMDNEQFF.

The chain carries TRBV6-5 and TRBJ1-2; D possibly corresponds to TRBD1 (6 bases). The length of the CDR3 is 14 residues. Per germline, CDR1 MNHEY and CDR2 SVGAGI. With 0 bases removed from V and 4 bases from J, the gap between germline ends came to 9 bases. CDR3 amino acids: CASSYSTRGYGYTF. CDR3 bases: TGTGCCAGCAGTTACTCGACCAGGGGCTATGGCTACACCTTC.

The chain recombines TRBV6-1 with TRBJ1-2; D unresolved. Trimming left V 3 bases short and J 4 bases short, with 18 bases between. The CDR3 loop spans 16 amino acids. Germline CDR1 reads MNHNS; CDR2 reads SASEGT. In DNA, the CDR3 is TGTGCCAGCAGTGACGAGAGGACGGACGGAACCTATGGCTACACCTTC. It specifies CASSDERTDGTYGYTF.

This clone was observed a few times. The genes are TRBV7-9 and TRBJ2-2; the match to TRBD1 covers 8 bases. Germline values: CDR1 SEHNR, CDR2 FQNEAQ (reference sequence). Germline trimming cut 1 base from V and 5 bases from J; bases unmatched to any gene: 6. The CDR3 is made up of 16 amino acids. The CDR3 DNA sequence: TGTGCCAGCAGCTTAGAGGGGGACAGGTTAACCGGGGAGCTGTTTTTT. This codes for CASSLEGDRLTGELFF.

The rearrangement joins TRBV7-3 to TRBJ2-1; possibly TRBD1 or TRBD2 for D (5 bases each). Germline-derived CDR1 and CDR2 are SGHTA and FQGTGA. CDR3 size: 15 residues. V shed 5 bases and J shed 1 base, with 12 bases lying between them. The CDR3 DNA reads TGTGCCAGCAGCCGCACTAGGGGTTCCTACAATGAGCAGTTCTTC. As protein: CASSRTRGSYNEQFF.

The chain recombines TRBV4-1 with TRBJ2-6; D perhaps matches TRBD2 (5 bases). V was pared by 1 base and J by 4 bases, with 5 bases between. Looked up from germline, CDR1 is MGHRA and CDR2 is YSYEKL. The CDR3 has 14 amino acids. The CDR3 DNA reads TGCGCCAGCAGCCAAGTAGCGGGGGCCAACGTCCTGACTTTC. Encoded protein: CASSQVAGANVLTF.

The CDR3 bases are TGTGCAAGTCGCTTAAATCATCGTGCAACTAATGAAAAACTGTTTTTT. Protein: CASRLNHRATNEKLFF. This chain joins TRBV12-2 and TRBJ1-4. TRBV12-2 is tagged as a pseudogene. The CDR3 covers 16 residues.

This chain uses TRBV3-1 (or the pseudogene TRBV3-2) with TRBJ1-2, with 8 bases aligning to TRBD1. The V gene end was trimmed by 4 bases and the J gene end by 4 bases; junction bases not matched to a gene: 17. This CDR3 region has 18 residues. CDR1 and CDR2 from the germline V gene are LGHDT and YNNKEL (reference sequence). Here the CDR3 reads CASSLYKKSVTGGYGYTF. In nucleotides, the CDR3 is TGTGCCAGCAGCCTATATAAGAAGTCCGTAACAGGGGGCTATGGCTACACCTTC.

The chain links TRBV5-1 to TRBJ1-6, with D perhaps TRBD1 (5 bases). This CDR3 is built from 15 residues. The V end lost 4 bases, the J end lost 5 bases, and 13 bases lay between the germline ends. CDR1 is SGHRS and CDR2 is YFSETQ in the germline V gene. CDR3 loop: CASSPGTADNSPLHF. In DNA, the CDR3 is TGCGCCAGCAGCCCAGGGACCGCAGATAATTCACCCCTCCACTTT.

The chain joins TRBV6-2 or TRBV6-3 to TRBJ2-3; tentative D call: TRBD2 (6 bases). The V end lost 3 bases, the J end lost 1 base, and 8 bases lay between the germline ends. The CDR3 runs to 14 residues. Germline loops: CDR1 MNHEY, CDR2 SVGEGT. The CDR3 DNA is TGTGCCAGCAGTTATGCTAGCGGCACAGATACGCAGTATTTT. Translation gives CASSYASGTDTQYF.

The CDR3 reads CSALDDAYGYTF. DNA of the CDR3: TGCAGCGCCCTGGACGATGCCTATGGCTACACCTTC. The J gene is TRBJ1-2, the V gene TRBV29-1; D not resolved. The CDR3 is 12 residues long. V was pared by 7 bases and J by 4 bases, with 13 bases between. The V gene's germline CDR1 is SQVTM and CDR2 ANQGSEA.

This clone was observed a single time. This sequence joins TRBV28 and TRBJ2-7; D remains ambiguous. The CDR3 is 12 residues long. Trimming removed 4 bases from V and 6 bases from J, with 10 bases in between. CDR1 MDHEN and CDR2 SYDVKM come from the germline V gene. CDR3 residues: CASSSRYSEQYF. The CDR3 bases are TGTGCCAGCAGTTCCCGTTATTCCGAGCAGTACTTC.

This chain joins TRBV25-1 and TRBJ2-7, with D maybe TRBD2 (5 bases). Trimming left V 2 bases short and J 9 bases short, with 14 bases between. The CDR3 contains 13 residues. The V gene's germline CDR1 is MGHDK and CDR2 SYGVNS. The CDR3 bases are TGTGCCAGCAGTGAAGGGAGTGGGGTGGTGCAGTACTTC. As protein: CASSEGSGVVQYF.

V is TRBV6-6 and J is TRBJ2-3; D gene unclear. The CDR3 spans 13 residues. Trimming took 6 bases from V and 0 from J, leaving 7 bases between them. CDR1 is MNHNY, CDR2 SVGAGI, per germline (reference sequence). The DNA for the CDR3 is TGTGCCAGCAGACCCGGGAGCACAGATACGCAGTATTTT. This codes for CASRPGSTDTQYF.

Written as DNA, the CDR3 is TGCGCCAGCAGCGTAGAGCTACAGGGTGAAGCTTTCTTT. Protein: CASSVELQGEAFF. The chain recombines TRBV5-1 with TRBJ1-1, with D possibly being TRBD1 (6 bases). The germline CDR1 and CDR2 sequences are SGHRS and YFSETQ. V gave up 4 bases and J gave up 7 bases, with 14 bases separating them. CDR3 length: 13 residues.

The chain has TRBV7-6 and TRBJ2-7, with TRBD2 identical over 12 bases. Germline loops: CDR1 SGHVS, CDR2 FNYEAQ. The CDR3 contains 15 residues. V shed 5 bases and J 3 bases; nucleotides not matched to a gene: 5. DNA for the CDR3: TGTGCCAGCAGCCAGGCTAGCGGGAGGGACTACGAGCAGTACTTC. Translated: CASSQASGRDYEQYF.

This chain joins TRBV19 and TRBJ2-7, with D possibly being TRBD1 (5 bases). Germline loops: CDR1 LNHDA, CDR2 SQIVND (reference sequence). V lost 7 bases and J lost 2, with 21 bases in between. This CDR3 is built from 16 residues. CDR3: CASNSIPPRATYEQYF. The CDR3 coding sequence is TGTGCCAGTAACTCAATACCCCCCAGGGCCACCTACGAGCAGTACTTC. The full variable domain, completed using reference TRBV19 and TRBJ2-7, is DGGITQSPKYLFRKEGQNVTLSCEQNLNHDAMYWYRQDPGQGLRLIYYSQIVNDFQKGDIAEGYSVSREKKESFPLTVTSAQKNPTAFYLCASNSIPPRATYEQYFGPGTRLTVT.

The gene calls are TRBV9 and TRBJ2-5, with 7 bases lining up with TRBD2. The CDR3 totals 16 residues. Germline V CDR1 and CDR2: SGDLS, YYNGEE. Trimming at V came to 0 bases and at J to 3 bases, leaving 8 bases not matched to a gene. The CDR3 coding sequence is TGTGCCAGCAGCGTAGCTGGGGCGGGGGTTGAAGAGACCCAGTACTTC. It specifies CASSVAGAGVEETQYF.

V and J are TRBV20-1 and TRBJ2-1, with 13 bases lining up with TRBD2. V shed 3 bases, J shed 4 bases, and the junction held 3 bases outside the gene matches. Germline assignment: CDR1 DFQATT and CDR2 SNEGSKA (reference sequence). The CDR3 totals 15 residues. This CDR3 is CSASAGLAGYNEQFF. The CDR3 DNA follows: TGCAGTGCTAGTGCGGGACTAGCGGGGTACAATGAGCAGTTCTTC.